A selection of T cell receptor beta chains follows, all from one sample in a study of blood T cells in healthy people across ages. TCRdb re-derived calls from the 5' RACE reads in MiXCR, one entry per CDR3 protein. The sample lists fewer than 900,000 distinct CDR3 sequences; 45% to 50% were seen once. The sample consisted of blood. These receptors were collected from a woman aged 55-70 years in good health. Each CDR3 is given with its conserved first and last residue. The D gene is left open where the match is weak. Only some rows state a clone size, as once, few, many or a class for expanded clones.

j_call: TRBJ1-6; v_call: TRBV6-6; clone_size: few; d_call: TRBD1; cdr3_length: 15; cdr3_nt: TGTGCCAGCAGTCCCGGACAGGGGAAAAATTCACCCCTCCACTTT; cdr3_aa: CASSPGQGKNSPLHF
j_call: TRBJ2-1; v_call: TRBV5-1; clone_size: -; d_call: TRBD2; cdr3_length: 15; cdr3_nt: TGCGCCAGCAGCATGACTAGCGGGAACTACAATGAGCAGTTCTTC; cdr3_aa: CASSMTSGNYNEQFF
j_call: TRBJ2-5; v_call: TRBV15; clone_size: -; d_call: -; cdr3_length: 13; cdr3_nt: TGTGCCACCAGCAGAGCGCTAGCTGAGACCCAGTACTTC; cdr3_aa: CATSRALAETQYF
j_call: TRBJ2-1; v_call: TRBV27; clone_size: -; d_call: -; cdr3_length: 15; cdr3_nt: TGTGCCAGCAGTTCGACCGGGACTACAGGGAGGGAGCAGTTCTTC; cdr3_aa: CASSSTGTTGREQFF
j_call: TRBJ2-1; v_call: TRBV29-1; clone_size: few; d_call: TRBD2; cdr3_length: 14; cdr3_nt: TGCAGCGCTACCAGACTAGCGGGTCCCTACGAGCAGTTCTTC; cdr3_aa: CSATRLAGPYEQFF
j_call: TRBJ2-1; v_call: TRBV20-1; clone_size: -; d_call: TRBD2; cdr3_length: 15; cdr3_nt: TGCAGTGCAACGGACCGCGGGGGTCCATACAATGAGCAGTTCTTC; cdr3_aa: CSATDRGGPYNEQFF
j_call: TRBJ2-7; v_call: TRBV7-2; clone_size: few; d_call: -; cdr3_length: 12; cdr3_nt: TGTGCCAGCAGCGGGAATCTGATCGAGCAGTACTTC; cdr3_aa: CASSGNLIEQYF
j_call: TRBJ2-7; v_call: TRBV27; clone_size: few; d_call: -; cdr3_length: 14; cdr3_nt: TGTGCCAGCGCTTCCGGGACGTTCACCTACGAGCAGTACTTC; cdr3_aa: CASASGTFTYEQYF
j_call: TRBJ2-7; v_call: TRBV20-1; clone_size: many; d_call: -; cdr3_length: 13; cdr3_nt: TGCAGTGCCGAGGGGCTAGCGCACTACGAGCAGTACTTC; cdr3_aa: CSAEGLAHYEQYF
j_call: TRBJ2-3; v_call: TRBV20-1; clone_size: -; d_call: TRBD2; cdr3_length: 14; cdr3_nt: TGCAGTGCTAGTCGGACTAGCGGCACAGATACGCAGTATTTT; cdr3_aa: CSASRTSGTDTQYF
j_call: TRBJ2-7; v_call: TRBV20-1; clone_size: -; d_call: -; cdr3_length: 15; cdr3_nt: TGCAGTGCTAGAGATGGTAGCGCCCACTCCTACGAGCAGTACTTC; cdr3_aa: CSARDGSAHSYEQYF
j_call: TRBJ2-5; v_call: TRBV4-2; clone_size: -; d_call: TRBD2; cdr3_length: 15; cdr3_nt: TGTGCCAGCAGCATCCGAGCGGGAGGCCAGGAGACCCAGTACTTC; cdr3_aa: CASSIRAGGQETQYF
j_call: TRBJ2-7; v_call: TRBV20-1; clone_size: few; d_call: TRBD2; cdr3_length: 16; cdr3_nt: TGCAGTGCTAGAACCACTCAAACTAGCGGCCTCTACGAGCAGTACTTC; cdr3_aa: CSARTTQTSGLYEQYF
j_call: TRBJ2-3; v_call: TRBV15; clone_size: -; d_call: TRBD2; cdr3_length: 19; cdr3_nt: TGTGCCACCAGCAGACCTTCGGGACTAGCGGGAGTTAAGGGGGATACGCAGTATTTT; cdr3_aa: CATSRPSGLAGVKGDTQYF
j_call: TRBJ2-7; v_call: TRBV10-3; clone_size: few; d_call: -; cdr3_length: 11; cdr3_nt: TGTGCCATCAGTTCCGGGTACGAGCAGTACTTC; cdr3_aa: CAISSGYEQYF